Listed below are T cell receptor beta chains from one sample, sequenced in a study of T cell repertoires in cytomegalovirus infection. TCRdb reprocessed the reads with MiXCR, giving one entry per CDR3 protein. This table has around 570,000 distinct CDR3 sequences, 40% appearing once. No antigens are known for them. The sample in question was cultured PBMCs, obtained from culture after CMV antigen stimulation. The receptor set was obtained from a human donor in good health (CMV status not recorded). Some clones in this sample may be carry-over from other donors' samples. CDR3s include the opening cysteine and the closing phenylalanine or tryptophan. A D gene is named only where the DNA matches it firmly. For some rows the clone size is stated as once, few or many, or as a class when expanded; others skip it.

-	TRBJ2-3	-	TRBV6-5	CASSYRGAEDTQYF	TGTGCCAGCAGTTACCGGGGGGCTGAAGATACGCAGTATTTT
-	TRBJ2-1	few	TRBV7-2	CASSPVGAGHEQFF	TGTGCCAGCAGCCCTGTTGGGGCGGGACATGAGCAGTTCTTC
-	TRBJ2-3	few	TRBV5-1	CASSLLDPTDTQYF	TGCGCCAGCAGCTTGTTGGACCCCACAGATACGCAGTATTTT
-	TRBJ2-7	-	TRBV6-2/TRBV6-3	CASSYSRVAGAYEQYF	TGTGCCAGCAGTTACTCGAGGGTAGCCGGAGCCTACGAGCAGTACTTC
-	TRBJ2-7	once	TRBV19	CASSIVGRGVQYF	TGTGCCAGTAGTATTGTCGGCAGGGGAGTGCAGTACTTC
-	TRBJ2-7	-	TRBV7-4	CASSLYPGQEQYF	TGTGCCAGCAGCTTATACCCCGGACAGGAGCAGTACTTC
-	TRBJ2-5	-	TRBV24-1	CATSDPRRGETQYF	TGTGCCACCAGTGATCCTCGCAGGGGTGAGACCCAGTACTTC
TRBD1	TRBJ2-7	-	TRBV6-6	CASSTSGTGGYEQYF	TGTGCCAGCAGCACCTCCGGGACAGGCGGTTACGAGCAGTACTTC
-	TRBJ2-3	-	TRBV19	CATVDTDTQYF	TGTGCCACCGTAGACACAGATACGCAGTATTTT
-	TRBJ2-1	-	TRBV11-2	CASSLEHKDEQFF	TGTGCCAGCAGCTTAGAACACAAGGATGAGCAGTTCTTC
TRBD2	TRBJ2-5	-	TRBV7-8	CASSGTSWETQYF	TGTGCCAGCAGCGGGACTAGTTGGGAGACCCAGTACTTC
TRBD2	TRBJ2-5	few	TRBV7-2	CASSPSLFGRPGETQYF	TGTGCCAGCAGCCCTTCTTTGTTCGGGAGGCCTGGGGAGACCCAGTACTTC
-	TRBJ1-1	few	TRBV12-5	CASATPPRGVAFF	TGTGCTAGTGCCACTCCCCCCCGGGGGGTAGCTTTCTTT
TRBD2	TRBJ2-1	-	TRBV5-6	CASSSGTNYNEQFF	TGTGCCAGCAGCTCCGGGACTAATTACAATGAGCAGTTCTTC
-	TRBJ2-1	-	TRBV2	CASSDTTSGTGDEQFF	TGTGCCAGCAGCGATACGACTAGCGGGACAGGGGATGAGCAGTTCTTC
-	TRBJ1-5	-	TRBV28	CASTLHQGNQPQHF	TGTGCCAGCACCCTCCACCAGGGGAATCAGCCCCAGCATTTT
-	TRBJ1-1	-	TRBV7-2	CASSFSVMNTEAFF	TGTGCCAGCAGCTTTAGCGTCATGAACACTGAAGCTTTCTTT
-	TRBJ1-6	-	TRBV7-6	CASSPLGLGALHF	TGTGCCAGCAGCCCGCTCGGGCTAGGGGCCCTCCACTTT
-	TRBJ1-2	few	TRBV7-2	CASSLGSQAPYGYTF	TGTGCCAGCAGCTTAGGGTCCCAGGCCCCCTATGGCTACACCTTC
-	TRBJ2-1	-	TRBV12-3/TRBV12-4	CASSSLQAGQFF	TGTGCCAGCAGCTCCTTGCAGGCTGGACAGTTCTTC
-	TRBJ2-7	-	TRBV7-6	CASSLTRGDTYEQYF	TGTGCCAGCAGCTTAACTAGAGGGGACACCTACGAGCAGTACTTC
TRBD1	TRBJ2-3	few	TRBV7-8	CASRQTGGSVGRHTDTQYF	TGTGCCAGCAGACAGACAGGGGGATCAGTGGGGAGACACACAGATACGCAGTATTTT
-	TRBJ1-2	-	TRBV7-9	CASSLGPRAVGGYTF	TGTGCCAGCAGCTTGGGGCCTCGGGCGGTCGGTGGCTACACCTTC
-	TRBJ2-7	-	TRBV6-5	CASSYSNVPGGTAYEQYF	TGTGCCAGCAGTTACTCGAATGTGCCGGGGGGCACCGCCTACGAGCAGTACTTC
-	TRBJ2-7	-	TRBV7-8	CASSADGYEQYF	TGTGCCAGCAGTGCCGACGGCTACGAGCAGTACTTC
TRBD1	TRBJ2-7	many	TRBV11-2	CASSPTTGSYEQYF	TGTGCCAGCAGCCCTACGACAGGGTCCTACGAGCAGTACTTC
TRBD1	TRBJ1-2	-	TRBV11-2	CASSWGGQANDYGYTF	TGTGCCAGCAGCTGGGGAGGACAGGCAAATGACTATGGCTACACCTTC
-	TRBJ1-1	few	TRBV18	CASSPPSHGGITSTEAFF	TGTGCCAGCTCACCCCCTAGCCACGGAGGGATAACCTCCACTGAAGCTTTCTTT
-	TRBJ2-3	-	TRBV7-8	CASSLGLKGTDTQYF	TGTGCCAGCAGCTTAGGTCTGAAGGGCACAGATACGCAGTATTTT
-	TRBJ1-5	-	TRBV12-3/TRBV12-4	CASSPGREGRHF	TGTGCCAGCAGCCCTGGACGGGAGGGCAGACATTTT
-	TRBJ2-3	-	TRBV7-2	CASSSLRGDTQYF	TGTGCCAGCAGCTCCTTAAGGGGGGATACGCAGTATTTT
-	TRBJ2-7	-	TRBV2	CASRQTDYEQYF	TGTGCCAGCAGACAGACAGACTACGAGCAGTACTTC
-	TRBJ2-2	-	TRBV7-6	CASSIPTGNTGELFF	TGTGCCAGCAGCATCCCCACGGGAAACACCGGGGAGCTGTTTTTT
-	TRBJ1-5	-	TRBV28	CASLLAGMGNQPQHF	TGTGCCAGCCTCCTGGCAGGGATGGGCAATCAGCCCCAGCATTTT
-	TRBJ1-5	few	TRBV15	CATSRVSGPQHF	TGTGCCACCAGCAGAGTCTCCGGGCCCCAGCATTTT
TRBD1	TRBJ1-2	many	TRBV12-3/TRBV12-4	CASSLMTGLGGYTF	TGTGCCAGCAGTCTTATGACAGGGTTGGGTGGCTACACCTTC